These T cell receptor beta chains were read from a single sample in a study of cytomegalovirus exposure and HLA in healthy donors. Clones were read by immunoSEQ multiplex PCR, and TCRdb kept only the in-frame ones, dropping some. The repertoire holds under 50,000 clones, with approximately 93% as singletons. The sample taken for sequencing was PBMCs. Receptors were obtained from a woman younger than 30 in good health and CMV-seropositive. Both conserved end residues are part of each CDR3. Fields, in order: V gene, clone size, CDR3 protein. A row's size may be missing; if present it is once, few, many or a size class.

>TRBV29-1|once
CSVTVDGTNYGYTF
>TRBV7-8|once
CASSLGGQSSGNTIYF
>TRBV6-4|.
CASSDSNGGLDTQYF
>TRBV19|.
CASSIDSYNSPLHF
>TRBV30|.
CAWSQGSGTIYF
>TRBV27|.
CASRLAGANNEQFF
>TRBV7-9|once
CASSLGLAGVGDEQFF
>TRBV12-5|.
CASGLDLGQGRAWGYTF
>TRBV6-5|few
CASSRDFGGYTF
>TRBV2|.
CASRLAGSSYNEQFF
>TRBV9|once
CASSVQVGGAGTDTQYF
>TRBV19|.
CASSIRGLAGSSTDTQYF
>TRBV28|once
CASSLRIIREGRLGAEAFF
>TRBV15|.
CATSRDARNSYEQYF
>TRBV7-6|once
CASSPVPSETYEQYF
>TRBV2|.
CASSDSGQPYSNQPQHF
>TRBV11-2|.
CASRDRLAGDVDTQYF
>TRBV27|.
CASSVDMNYGYTF
>TRBV28|.
CASSEPYNEQFF
>TRBV19|.
CASIRQANTGELFF
>TRBV9|.
CASSAAPTRGLEKLFF
>TRBV6-6|.
CASSSDRGRMNTEAFF
>TRBV6-4|.
CASSDSGTSGSNEQFF
>TRBV28|once
CASSPRLAGNTGELFF
>TRBV4-2|.
CASSQEGGNTGELFF
>TRBV19|.
CASSPLDSANYGYTF
>TRBV2|once
CAILAGDAKNIQYF
>TRBV7-9|.
CASTVAGVSYNEQFF
>TRBV19|.
CASSSRDRGLKGYTF
>TRBV5-6|.
CASSYRGAYEQYF
>TRBV6-5|once
CASKTRGNEKLFF
>TRBV6-5|.
CASSEGQVHTF
>TRBV5-5|.
CASSLEQGAMNYGYTF
>TRBV19|.
CASSIVEAGRLQNTEAFF
>TRBV5-8|once
CASSLPGQGSADTQYF
>TRBV7-9|.
CASSSFRGREATDTQYF
>TRBV7-2|.
CASSSAHRDIGELFF
>TRBV11-3|.
CASSLYQDSYGYTF
>TRBV19|.
CASTRGTSGRRGTDTQYF
>TRBV28|.
CASSSTGGRPQHF
>TRBV15|.
CATSRIPSSSLAGDTGELFF
>TRBV6-5|.
CASRKTSGSLYEQYF
>TRBV28|.
CASSFRDISAQYF
>TRBV7-9|.
CASSLRAGVESYEQYF
>TRBV27|.
CARILRSGTSTDTQYF
>TRBV28|.
CASSIRVAYGYTF
>TRBV5-4|.
CASSLKGGGNTIYF
>TRBV29-1|.
CSGGILDRGTEAFF
>TRBV28|.
CASSLVRGFDQPQHF
>TRBV15|.
CATSRGRGRREGGTDTQYF